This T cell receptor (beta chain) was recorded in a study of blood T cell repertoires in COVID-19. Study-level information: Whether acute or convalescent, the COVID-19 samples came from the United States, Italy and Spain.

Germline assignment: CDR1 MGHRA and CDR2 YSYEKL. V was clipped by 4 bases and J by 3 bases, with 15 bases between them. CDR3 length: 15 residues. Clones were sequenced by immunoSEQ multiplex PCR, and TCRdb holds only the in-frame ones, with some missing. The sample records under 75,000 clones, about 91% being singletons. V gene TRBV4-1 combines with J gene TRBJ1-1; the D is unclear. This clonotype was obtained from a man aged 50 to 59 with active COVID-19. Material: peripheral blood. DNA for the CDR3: TGCGCCAGCAGCCCTCAAAAGGGAGCGGACACTGAAGCTTTCTTT. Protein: CASSPQKGADTEAFF.